This TCR beta chain was sequenced during a study of cytomegalovirus exposure and HLA in healthy donors. This clone was seen a single time. The antigen is not known. The V end lost 10 bases, the J end lost 7 bases, and 8 bases lay between the germline ends. The CDR3 is made up of 10 amino acids. The germline V gene encodes CDR1 MNHNS and CDR2 SASEGT. Study outcomes and limitations: Most TCR sequences proved rare, with some public TCRs found in many donors. There were a few CMV-associated chains whose specificity for CMV antigens was confirmed in vitro. The classifier reportedly diagnosed cytomegalovirus status with high specificity and sensitivity.

The protocol was immunoSEQ multiplex PCR, while the TCRdb copy is restricted to in-frame clones and leaves out a portion. The sample holds about 180,000 clones; roughly nine tenths are singletons and the top ten take roughly 2.7%. The chain has TRBV6-1 and TRBJ1-5, with D unclear. Input material: PBMCs. The sequence was collected from a man aged 18 to 29 in good health and CMV-seropositive. The CDR3 DNA is TGTGCCATCGGGGAACAGCCCCAGCATTTT. This codes for CAIGEQPQHF.